These 25 T cell receptor beta chains were sequenced from one sample in a study of blood T cell repertoires in COVID-19. Sequencing was performed with immunoSEQ multiplex PCR; in TCRdb, only in-frame clones are kept and a portion is missing. Of almost 250,000 clones in the sample, roughly 85% are singletons; the top ten hold 8.5% to 9.5%. The sequencing input was PBMCs or T cells enriched from blood (not recorded which). The receptors here all came from a woman aged 50 to 60 with acute COVID-19.

V and J are TRBV6-4 and TRBJ1-5; D is perhaps TRBD1 (5 bases). Germline assignment: CDR1 MRHNA and CDR2 SNTAGT. Deletions cut 4 bases from V and 5 bases from J, with 9 bases between. The CDR3 length is 13 residues. The CDR3 DNA sequence: TGTGCCAGCAGTGTGACAGAGCATCAGCCCCAGCATTTT. Its protein product is CASSVTEHQPQHF.

This clone showed up just a few times. V usage is TRBV5-6 and J usage is TRBJ1-2, with 7 bases fitting TRBD1. Germline V gene lookup returns CDR1 SGHDT and CDR2 YYEEEE. CDR3 length equals 14 residues. The junction had 6 bases not matched to a gene; V was cut back by 5 bases and J by 2 bases. CDR3 DNA sequence: TGTGCCAGCAGTCCGACAGGGAGAAACTATGGCTACACCTTC. It codes for CASSPTGRNYGYTF.

This clone was seen only once. The chain combines TRBV5-1 with TRBJ2-3; 14 nucleotides agree with TRBD2. Germline CDR1 reads SGHRS; CDR2 reads YFSETQ. Trimming cost V 3 bases and J 5 bases; bases outside gene matches: 11. CDR3 length equals 18 residues. For the CDR3, the DNA is TGCGCCAGCAGCTCCTTTCTGACTAGCGGGGGGGCTGGAGATACGCAGTATTTT. Protein: CASSSFLTSGGAGDTQYF.

This sequence joins TRBV5-1 and TRBJ2-3; 7 bases fit TRBD1. Germline V lookup: CDR1 SGHRS, CDR2 YFSETQ. Trimming removed 2 bases from V and 0 bases from J; junction bases left unmatched: 6. This CDR3 has 16 amino acids. The CDR3 reads CASSLDGTASTDTQYF. CDR3 nucleotide sequence: TGCGCCAGCAGCTTAGATGGGACAGCAAGCACAGATACGCAGTATTTT.

The rearrangement joins TRBV18 to TRBJ1-5; 8 bases agree with TRBD1. The V and J ends lost 4 bases and 3 bases, in that order; junction bases with no gene match: 2. CDR1 KGHSH and CDR2 LQKENI come from the germline V gene. The CDR3 length is 14 residues. The CDR3 protein is CASSLTGANQPQHF. The CDR3 DNA follows: TGTGCCAGCTCACTGACAGGGGCCAATCAGCCCCAGCATTTT.

This chain uses TRBV4-1 with TRBJ2-3; no clear D. The germline V gene has CDR1 MGHRA and CDR2 YSYEKL. The CDR3 sequence is 13 residues long. V was trimmed by 1 base and J by 1 base, leaving 3 bases between them. The chain's CDR3 is CASSQVGTDTQYF. The CDR3, as DNA: TGCGCCAGCAGCCAAGTAGGCACAGATACGCAGTATTTT.

The rearrangement uses TRBV2 and TRBJ2-1; the D is unclear. The ends were cut back, 6 bases at V and 5 bases at J, with 8 bases in the middle. This CDR3 has 12 residues. The germline V gene has CDR1 SNHLY and CDR2 FYNNEI. For the CDR3, the DNA is TGTGCCAGCAGACTTATGGACAATGAGCAGTTCTTC. As protein: CASRLMDNEQFF.

This clone was seen at least ten times. In the same sample, other DNA sequences code for this CDR3. The chain uses TRBV14 and TRBJ1-1; D is possibly TRBD1 (6 bases). Between the trimmed V and J ends, which lost 1 base and 1 base, there was a span of 7 bases. CDR3 length: 14 amino acids. Germline-derived CDR1 and CDR2 are SGHDN and FVKESK. CDR3 amino acids: CASSQGGGNTEAFF. The CDR3 nucleotides are TGTGCCAGCAGCCAAGGAGGGGGGAACACTGAAGCTTTCTTT.

The chain couples TRBV9 to TRBJ2-1, with 7 bases identical to TRBD2. This CDR3 spans 18 amino acids. The V gene's germline CDR1 is SGDLS and CDR2 YYNGEE. V was pared by 0 bases and J by 1 base, with 10 bases of the junction left unmatched. CDR3 protein: CASSVEVGSGLSYNEQFF. The CDR3 DNA reads as TGTGCCAGCAGCGTAGAGGTGGGTAGCGGGTTGTCCTACAATGAGCAGTTCTTC.

This chain connects TRBV27 to TRBJ1-2, with D perhaps TRBD1 (5 bases). Looked up from germline, CDR1 is MNHEY and CDR2 is SMNVEV (reference sequence). The ends were cut back, 2 bases at V and 1 base at J, with 11 bases in the middle. The CDR3 loop spans 15 amino acids. The CDR3: CASSLAGGFNYGYTF. CDR3 in DNA: TGTGCCAGCAGTTTAGCCGGGGGGTTTAACTATGGCTACACCTTC.

The chain has TRBV11-2 and TRBJ1-1; the D gene is possibly TRBD1 (5 bases). Germline CDR1 and CDR2: SGHAT and FQNNGV. Trimming removed 8 bases from V and 1 base from J, with 11 bases in between. The CDR3 runs to 13 residues. The CDR3 region is CASLQDWNTEAFF. CDR3 DNA: TGTGCCAGCCTACAGGATTGGAACACTGAAGCTTTCTTT.

The rearrangement links TRBV4-3 to TRBJ1-1; no reliable D call. The V end lost 2 bases, the J end lost 4 bases, and 8 bases lay between the germline ends. The CDR3 is 13 amino acids. Germline CDR1 and CDR2: LGHNA and YSLEER. For the CDR3, the DNA is TGCGCCAGCAGCCAAAAGGAGGGCACTGAAGCTTTCTTT. This sequence encodes CASSQKEGTEAFF.

There are a few counts of this clone. The rearrangement links TRBV13 to TRBJ1-4, with TRBD1 matching 9 bases. The CDR3 has 16 residues. The V gene end was trimmed by 0 bases and the J gene end by 7 bases; junction bases not matched to a gene: 6. Germline CDR1 PRHDT, CDR2 FYEKMQ (reference sequence). CDR3 loop: CASSLGLGTGTEKLFF. CDR3 sequence (DNA): TGTGCCAGCAGCTTAGGCCTCGGGACAGGGACTGAAAAACTGTTTTTT.

This chain links TRBV4-3 with TRBJ1-4, with 8 bases identical to TRBD1. V gave up 6 bases and J gave up 7 bases; unmatched junction bases: 7. This CDR3 spans 14 amino acids. Per the germline V gene, CDR1 is LGHNA and CDR2 is YSLEER. The CDR3 DNA reads TGCGCCAGCAGTCATGGGACAGGTTTTGAAAAACTGTTTTTT. Translation: CASSHGTGFEKLFF.

The CDR3 bases are TGTGCCAGCAGCCGCGGACAGGGAGGTGGCTACACCTTC. Protein product: CASSRGQGGGYTF. The rearrangement links TRBV3-1 (or the pseudogene TRBV3-2) to TRBJ1-2, with 8 bases fitting TRBD1. Germline CDR1 and CDR2: LGHDT and YNNKEL (reference sequence). J lost 7 bases, V lost 4 bases, and 5 bases had no gene match. The CDR3 totals 13 residues.

The V gene is TRBV7-2, the J gene TRBJ2-2, with 8 positions matching TRBD2. Germline CDR1 reads SGHTA; CDR2 reads FQGNSA. V shed 8 bases and J 5 bases; nucleotides not matched to a gene: 7. The CDR3 sequence is 14 residues long. CDR3: CASFAGGVTGELFF. CDR3 DNA: TGTGCCAGCTTTGCGGGGGGTGTTACCGGGGAGCTGTTTTTT.

V gene TRBV6-1 combines with J gene TRBJ2-5; weak D call: TRBD1 (5 bases). Germline V gives CDR1 MNHNS, CDR2 SASEGT. CDR3 length: 14 residues. Trimming removed 2 bases from V and 1 base from J, with 8 bases in between. The CDR3 sequence is CASSEQGGQETQYF. In DNA form, the CDR3 reads TGTGCCAGCAGTGAACAGGGTGGCCAAGAGACCCAGTACTTC.

V usage is TRBV6-5 and J usage is TRBJ1-1, with TRBD1 matching over 8 bases. V lost 7 bases to trimming and J lost 5 bases; unmatched junction nucleotides: 9. The CDR3 loop spans 14 amino acids. The germline V gene encodes CDR1 MNHEY and CDR2 SVGAGI. CDR3 amino acids: CASINSGGWTEAFF. CDR3 sequence (DNA): TGTGCCAGCATCAACTCAGGGGGCTGGACTGAAGCTTTCTTT.

This sequence joins TRBV10-3 and TRBJ2-3, with TRBD1 identical over 8 bases. This CDR3 has 13 residues. Germline V CDR1 and CDR2: ENHRY, SYGVKD. J was trimmed by 5 bases and V by 6 bases; bases with no gene match: 4. The CDR3 loop reads CAIRKDREDTQYF. CDR3 sequence (DNA): TGTGCCATCAGGAAGGACAGGGAAGATACGCAGTATTTT.

The chain links TRBV5-1 to TRBJ2-7; the D is unclear. CDR1 and CDR2 (germline): SGHRS, YFSETQ. This CDR3 contains 14 residues. Trimming took 1 base from V and 3 from J, leaving 11 bases between them. In DNA, the CDR3 is TGCGCCAGCAGCTTGAACGCACATAACTACGAGCAGTACTTC. Protein sequence: CASSLNAHNYEQYF.

The rearrangement links TRBV19 to TRBJ1-5; D remains unclear. V dropped 7 bases and J dropped 0 bases, with 10 bases sitting between them. Germline V gene sequence: CDR1 LNHDA, CDR2 SQIVND (reference sequence). The length of the CDR3 is 14 residues. The CDR3 region is CASTPMRSNQPQHF. The CDR3 DNA reads as TGTGCCAGTACCCCGATGCGTAGCAATCAGCCCCAGCATTTT.

The chain joins TRBV11-3 to TRBJ2-7; the match to TRBD1 covers 7 bases. In germline, CDR1 is SGHNT, CDR2 YENEEA. The CDR3 has 14 amino acids. J gave up 2 bases and V 5 bases, and 6 bases lay outside the gene matches. The CDR3 loop reads CASSPGDSPYEQYF. The DNA for the CDR3 is TGTGCCAGCAGCCCCGGGGACAGCCCCTACGAGCAGTACTTC.

The rearrangement links TRBV18 to TRBJ1-2; possibly TRBD1 for D (5 bases). The CDR3 loop spans 15 amino acids. The V end lost 6 bases, the J end lost 3 bases, and 17 bases lay between the germline ends. Germline assignment: CDR1 KGHSH and CDR2 LQKENI. CDR3 sequence: CASSPRTLGDYGYTF. DNA for the CDR3: TGTGCCAGCTCCCCTAGGACGTTAGGGGACTATGGCTACACCTTC.

The chain has TRBV30 and TRBJ1-5; 7 bases are shared with TRBD1. CDR1 and CDR2 from the germline V gene are GTSNPN and SVGIG (reference sequence). This CDR3 has 15 residues. The ends lost 0 bases at V and 3 bases at J; junction bases unmatched: 5. The DNA for the CDR3 is TGTGCCTGGAGTGTCGGGACAGTGACCAATCAGCCCCAGCATTTT. Its protein product is CAWSVGTVTNQPQHF.

The chain is built from TRBV19 and TRBJ1-2; possibly TRBD1 for D (6 bases). Trimming stripped 5 bases from V and 8 bases from J, with 18 bases between. This CDR3 comprises 14 residues. Germline CDR1 LNHDA, CDR2 SQIVND (reference sequence). This CDR3 reads CASSPWGAGAGYTF. The CDR3 DNA reads TGTGCCAGTAGTCCTTGGGGAGCGGGGGCCGGCTACACCTTC.